The rows below give T cell receptor beta chains drawn from one sample of a study of CD8 T cells in ankylosing spondylitis. Using its own MiXCR run on the 5' RACE reads, TCRdb lists one record per CDR3 protein. The table has around 340,000 distinct CDR3 sequences, roughly 15% seen once; the top ten hold approximately 1.1%. What was sequenced was blood, either unsorted or a sorted T cell fraction (not recorded which). Source of these receptors: a male donor with ankylosing spondylitis or in good health (not recorded which). CDR3s include the opening cysteine and the closing phenylalanine or tryptophan. The order of the fields is clone size, D gene, J gene, V gene, CDR3 DNA, CDR3 protein. The D gene is left open where the match is weak. Not all rows give a size; the values are once, few, many and, for expanded clones, a class.

size: few
D: NA
J: TRBJ1-1
V: TRBV5-4
DNA: TGTGCCAGCAGCTTGCGAGGACTCTCGAACACTGAAGCTTTCTTT
CDR3: CASSLRGLSNTEAFF

size: many
D: TRBD2
J: TRBJ2-7
V: TRBV12-3/TRBV12-4
DNA: TGTGCCAGCAGACCTGCTAGCGGGAAAGGCGAGCAGTACTTC
CDR3: CASRPASGKGEQYF

size: few
D: NA
J: TRBJ1-1
V: TRBV5-1
DNA: TGCGCCAGCAGCTTGGAGCCACGATCTGAAGCTTTCTTT
CDR3: CASSLEPRSEAFF

size: once
D: NA
J: TRBJ2-5
V: TRBV12-5
DNA: TGTGCTAGTGGCTCAGGGTACCAAGAGACCCAGTACTTC
CDR3: CASGSGYQETQYF

size: NA
D: NA
J: TRBJ2-5
V: TRBV9
DNA: TGTGCCAGCAGCTCCCGGCCCCAAGAGACCCAGTACTTC
CDR3: CASSSRPQETQYF

size: NA
D: NA
J: TRBJ2-7
V: TRBV20-1
DNA: TGCAGTGCCCGGGATGGGCGCGGCTGGTCATTCGAGCAGTACTTC
CDR3: CSARDGRGWSFEQYF

size: NA
D: NA
J: TRBJ1-1
V: TRBV29-1
DNA: TGCAGCGCCCGCCAGCGGGGGAACACTGAAGCTTTCTTT
CDR3: CSARQRGNTEAFF

size: NA
D: NA
J: TRBJ2-5
V: TRBV5-6
DNA: TGTGCCAGCACCACTCGACAGATCCAAGAGACCCAGTACTTC
CDR3: CASTTRQIQETQYF

size: NA
D: TRBD2
J: TRBJ2-1
V: TRBV7-6
DNA: TGTGCCAGCAGCTCCCGGCCTGGACTAGCAGCCTACAATGAGCAGTTCTTC
CDR3: CASSSRPGLAAYNEQFF

size: few
D: NA
J: TRBJ1-5
V: TRBV27
DNA: TGTGCCAGCAGTCCAGAAAGCAATCAGCCCCAGCATTTT
CDR3: CASSPESNQPQHF

size: NA
D: TRBD2
J: TRBJ2-2
V: TRBV7-9
DNA: TGTGCCAGCAGACGAATAGCGGGACGGATGAACACCGGGGAGCTGTTTTTT
CDR3: CASRRIAGRMNTGELFF